This TCR beta chain was observed in a study of blood T cell repertoires in COVID-19. Whole-study context: Samples representing acute and convalescent COVID-19 were sourced from the United States, Italy and Spain.

CDR1 and CDR2 from the germline V gene are SNHLY and FYNNEI. V lost 4 bases and J lost 2, with 11 bases in between. The CDR3 is 14 residues long. As handled by the study authors: Estimated nucleated cell counts came from reference gene primer amplification. Here immunoSEQ multiplex PCR was the method, and the copy in TCRdb shows in-frame clones only, minus some. V, J and clone size were drawn from that table, and D and trimming were deduced from the DNA. The data hold around 300,000 clones, with around 88% observed a single time. Sequencing input: peripheral blood. The TCR originated in a woman under 40 with COVID-19, enrolled during active disease. The V gene is TRBV2, the J gene TRBJ1-1; D gene ambiguous. The CDR3 protein is CASSGMGDNTEAFF. CDR3 bases: TGTGCCAGCAGTGGGATGGGAGATAACACTGAAGCTTTCTTT.